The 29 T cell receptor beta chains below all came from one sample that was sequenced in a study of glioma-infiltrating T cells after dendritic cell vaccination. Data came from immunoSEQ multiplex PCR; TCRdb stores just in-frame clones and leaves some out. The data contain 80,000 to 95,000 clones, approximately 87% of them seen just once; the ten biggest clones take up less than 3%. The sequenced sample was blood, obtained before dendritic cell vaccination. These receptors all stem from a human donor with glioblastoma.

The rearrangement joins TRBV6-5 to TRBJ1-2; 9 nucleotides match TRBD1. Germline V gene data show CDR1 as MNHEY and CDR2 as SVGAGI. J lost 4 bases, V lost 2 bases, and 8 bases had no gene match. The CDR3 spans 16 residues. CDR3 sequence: CASSYPRDRDPYGYTF. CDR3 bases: TGTGCCAGCAGTTACCCCCGGGACAGGGATCCCTATGGCTACACCTTC.

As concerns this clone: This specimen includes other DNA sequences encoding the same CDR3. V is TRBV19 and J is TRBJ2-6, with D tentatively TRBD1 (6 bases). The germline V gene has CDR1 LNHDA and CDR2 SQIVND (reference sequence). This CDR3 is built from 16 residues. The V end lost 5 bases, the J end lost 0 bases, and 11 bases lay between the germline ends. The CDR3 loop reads CASSGLQGSGANVLTF. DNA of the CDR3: TGTGCCAGTAGTGGCTTACAGGGCTCTGGGGCCAACGTCCTGACTTTC.

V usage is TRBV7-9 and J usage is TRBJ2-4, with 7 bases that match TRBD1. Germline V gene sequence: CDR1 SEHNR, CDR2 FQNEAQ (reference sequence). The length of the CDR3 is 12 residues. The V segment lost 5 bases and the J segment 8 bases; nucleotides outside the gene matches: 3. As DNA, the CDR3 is TGTGCCAGCAGCAGGGACAGCTACATTCAGTACTTC. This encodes CASSRDSYIQYF.

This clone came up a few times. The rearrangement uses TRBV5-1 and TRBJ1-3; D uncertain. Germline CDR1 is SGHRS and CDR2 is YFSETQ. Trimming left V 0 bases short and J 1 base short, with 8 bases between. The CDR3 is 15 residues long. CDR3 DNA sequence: TGCGCCAGCAGCTTGGGTCAGATATCTGGAAACACCATATATTTT. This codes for CASSLGQISGNTIYF.

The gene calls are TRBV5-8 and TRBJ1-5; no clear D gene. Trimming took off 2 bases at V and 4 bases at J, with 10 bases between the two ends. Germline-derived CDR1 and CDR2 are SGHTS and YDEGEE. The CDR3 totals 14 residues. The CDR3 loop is CASSFFRTNQPQHF. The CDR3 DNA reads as TGTGCCAGCAGCTTTTTCAGGACTAATCAGCCCCAGCATTTT.

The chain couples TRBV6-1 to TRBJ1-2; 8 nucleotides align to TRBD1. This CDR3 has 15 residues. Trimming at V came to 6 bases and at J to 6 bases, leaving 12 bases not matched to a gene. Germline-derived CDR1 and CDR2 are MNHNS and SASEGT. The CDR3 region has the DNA TGTGCCAGCAGGGTCCCGGGACAGGTTCCTCATGGCTACACCTTC. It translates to CASRVPGQVPHGYTF.

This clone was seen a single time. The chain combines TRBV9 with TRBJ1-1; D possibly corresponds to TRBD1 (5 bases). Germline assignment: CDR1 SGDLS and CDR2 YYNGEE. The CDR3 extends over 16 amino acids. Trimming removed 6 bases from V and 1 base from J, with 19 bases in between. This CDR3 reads CASTLGAGRENTEAFF. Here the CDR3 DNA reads TGTGCCAGCACCCTGGGAGCGGGCAGGGAGAACACTGAAGCTTTCTTT.

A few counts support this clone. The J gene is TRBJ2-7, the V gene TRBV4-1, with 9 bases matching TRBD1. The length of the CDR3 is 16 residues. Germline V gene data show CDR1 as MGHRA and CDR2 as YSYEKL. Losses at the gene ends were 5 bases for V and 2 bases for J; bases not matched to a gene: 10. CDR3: CASSSDRGALAYEQYF. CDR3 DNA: TGCGCCAGCAGCTCGGACAGGGGAGCTCTCGCCTACGAGCAGTACTTC.

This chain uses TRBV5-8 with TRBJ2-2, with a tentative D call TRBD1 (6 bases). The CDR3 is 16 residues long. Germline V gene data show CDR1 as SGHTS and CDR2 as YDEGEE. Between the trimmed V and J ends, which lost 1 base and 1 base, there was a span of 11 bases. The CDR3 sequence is CASSLMGAGNTGELFF. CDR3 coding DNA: TGTGCCAGCAGCTTGATGGGGGCAGGGAACACCGGGGAGCTGTTTTTT.

The CDR3 nucleotides read TGTGCCAGCAGTGATCCCGGGACAGGGAACCTTCTAAGCTACGAGCAGTACTTC. Translated, it gives CASSDPGTGNLLSYEQYF. This rearrangement joins TRBV2 to TRBJ2-7; TRBD1 agrees at 9 bases. The CDR3 is 18 residues long. Germline trimming cut 3 bases from V and 3 bases from J; bases unmatched to any gene: 15. The V gene's germline CDR1 is SNHLY and CDR2 FYNNEI.

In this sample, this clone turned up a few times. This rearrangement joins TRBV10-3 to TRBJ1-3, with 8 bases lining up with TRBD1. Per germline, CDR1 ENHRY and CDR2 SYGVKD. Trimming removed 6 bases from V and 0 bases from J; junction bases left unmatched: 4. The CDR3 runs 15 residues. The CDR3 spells CAIRGTGSSGNTIYF. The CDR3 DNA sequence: TGTGCCATCAGAGGGACAGGAAGCTCTGGAAACACCATATATTTT.

The CDR3 region has the DNA TGCGCCAGCAGCCAAGATCGGGGAGGGTCCTACGAGCAGTACTTC. It is translated as CASSQDRGGSYEQYF. The chain joins TRBV4-1 to TRBJ2-7; 7 bases line up with TRBD2. Germline-derived CDR1 and CDR2 are MGHRA and YSYEKL. The J segment lost 1 base and the V segment lost 0 bases, leaving 3 bases of the junction unmatched. CDR3 length: 15 residues.

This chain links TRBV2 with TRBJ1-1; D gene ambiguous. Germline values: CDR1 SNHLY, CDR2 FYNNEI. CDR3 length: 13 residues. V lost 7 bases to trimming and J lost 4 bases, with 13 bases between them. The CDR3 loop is CASTGVRGTEAFF. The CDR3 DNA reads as TGTGCCAGCACCGGGGTTAGAGGCACTGAAGCTTTCTTT.

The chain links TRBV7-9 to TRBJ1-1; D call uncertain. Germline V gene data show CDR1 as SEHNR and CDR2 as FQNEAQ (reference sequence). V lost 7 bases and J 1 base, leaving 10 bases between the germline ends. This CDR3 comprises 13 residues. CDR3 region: CASTKHENTEAFF. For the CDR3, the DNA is TGTGCCAGCACCAAACACGAGAACACTGAAGCTTTCTTT.

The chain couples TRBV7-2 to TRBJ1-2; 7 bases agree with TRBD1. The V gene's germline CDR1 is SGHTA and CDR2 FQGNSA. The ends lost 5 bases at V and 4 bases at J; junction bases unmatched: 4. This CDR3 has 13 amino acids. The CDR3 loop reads CASSTRTGYGYTF. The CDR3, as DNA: TGTGCCAGCAGCACCCGGACAGGCTATGGCTACACCTTC. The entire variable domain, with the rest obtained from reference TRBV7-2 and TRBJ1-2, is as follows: GAGVSQSPSNKVTEKGKDVELRCDPISGHTALYWYRQSLGQGLEFLIYFQGNSAPDKSGLPSDRFSAERTGGSVSTLTIQRTQQEDSAVYLCASSTRTGYGYTFGSGTRLTVV.

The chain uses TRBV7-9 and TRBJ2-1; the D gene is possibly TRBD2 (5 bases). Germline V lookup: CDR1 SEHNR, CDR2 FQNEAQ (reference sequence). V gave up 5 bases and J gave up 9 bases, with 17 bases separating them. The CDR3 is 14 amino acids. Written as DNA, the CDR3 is TGTGCCAGCAGCCCCCCGGACTTTTCCGGTGAGCAGTTCTTC. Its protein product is CASSPPDFSGEQFF.

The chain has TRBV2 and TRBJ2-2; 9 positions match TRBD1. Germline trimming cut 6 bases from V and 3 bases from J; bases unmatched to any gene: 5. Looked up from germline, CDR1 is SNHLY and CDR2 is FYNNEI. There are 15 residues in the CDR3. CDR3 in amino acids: CASSLDRGDTGELFF. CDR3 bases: TGTGCCAGCAGCCTCGACAGGGGGGACACCGGGGAGCTGTTTTTT.

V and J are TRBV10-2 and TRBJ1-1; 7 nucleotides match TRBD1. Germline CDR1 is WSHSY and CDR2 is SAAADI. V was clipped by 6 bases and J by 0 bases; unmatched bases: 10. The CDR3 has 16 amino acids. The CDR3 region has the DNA TGCGCCAGCAGCCCGGGGGACAGAAAGATGAACACTGAAGCTTTCTTT. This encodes CASSPGDRKMNTEAFF.

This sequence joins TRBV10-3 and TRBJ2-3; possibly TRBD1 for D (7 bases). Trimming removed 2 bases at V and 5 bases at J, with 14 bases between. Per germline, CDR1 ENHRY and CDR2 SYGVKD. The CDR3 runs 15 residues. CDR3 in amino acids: CAISEPGGHGDTQYF. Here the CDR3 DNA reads TGTGCCATCAGTGAGCCAGGGGGGCATGGAGATACGCAGTATTTT.

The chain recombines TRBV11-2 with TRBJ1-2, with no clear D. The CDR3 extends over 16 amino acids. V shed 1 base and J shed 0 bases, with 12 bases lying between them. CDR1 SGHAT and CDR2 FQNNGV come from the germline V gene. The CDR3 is CASSLVLGGPNYGYTF. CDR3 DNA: TGTGCCAGCAGCTTAGTCCTCGGAGGACCTAACTATGGCTACACCTTC. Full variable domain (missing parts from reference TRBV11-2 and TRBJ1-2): EAGVAQSPRYKIIEKRQSVAFWCNPISGHATLYWYQQILGQGPKLLIQFQNNGVVDDSQLPKDRFSAERLKGVDSTLKIQPAKLEDSAVYLCASSLVLGGPNYGYTFGSGTRLTVV.

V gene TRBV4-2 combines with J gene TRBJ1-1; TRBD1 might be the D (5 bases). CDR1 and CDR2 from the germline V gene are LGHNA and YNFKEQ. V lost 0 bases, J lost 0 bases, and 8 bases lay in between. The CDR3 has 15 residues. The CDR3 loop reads CASSQDRGLNTEAFF. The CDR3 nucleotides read TGTGCCAGCAGCCAAGATCGGGGGTTGAACACTGAAGCTTTCTTT.

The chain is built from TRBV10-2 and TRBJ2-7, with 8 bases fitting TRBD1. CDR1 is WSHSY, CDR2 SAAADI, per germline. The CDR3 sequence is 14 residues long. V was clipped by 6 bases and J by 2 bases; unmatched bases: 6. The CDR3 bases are TGCGCCAGCAGCGGGGACAGGTTCCCCTACGAGCAGTACTTC. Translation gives CASSGDRFPYEQYF.

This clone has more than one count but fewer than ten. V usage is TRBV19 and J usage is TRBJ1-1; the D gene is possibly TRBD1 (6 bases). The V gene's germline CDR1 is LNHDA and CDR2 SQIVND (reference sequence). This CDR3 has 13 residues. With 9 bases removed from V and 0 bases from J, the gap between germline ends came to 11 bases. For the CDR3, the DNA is TGTGCCAGCACAGGGAACATGAACACTGAAGCTTTCTTT. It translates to CASTGNMNTEAFF.

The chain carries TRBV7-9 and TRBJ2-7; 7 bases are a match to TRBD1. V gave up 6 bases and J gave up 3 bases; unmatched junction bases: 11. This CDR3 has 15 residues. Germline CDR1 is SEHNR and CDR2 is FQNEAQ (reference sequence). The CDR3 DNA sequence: TGTGCCAGCAGTTTACTTCAGGGGGAGAGCTACGAGCAGTACTTC. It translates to CASSLLQGESYEQYF.

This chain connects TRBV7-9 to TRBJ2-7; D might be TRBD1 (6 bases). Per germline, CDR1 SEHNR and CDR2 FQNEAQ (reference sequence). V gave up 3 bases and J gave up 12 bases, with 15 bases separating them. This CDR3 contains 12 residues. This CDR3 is CASSFLQGPPYF. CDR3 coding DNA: TGTGCCAGCAGCTTCCTCCAGGGGCCACCGTACTTC.

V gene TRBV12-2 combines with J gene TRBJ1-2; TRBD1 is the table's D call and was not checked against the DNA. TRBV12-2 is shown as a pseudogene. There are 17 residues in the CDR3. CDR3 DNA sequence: TGTGCAAGTCGCCAGCGTCCCGGGACAGGAACGGACTATGGCTACACCTTC. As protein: CASRQRPGTGTDYGYTF.

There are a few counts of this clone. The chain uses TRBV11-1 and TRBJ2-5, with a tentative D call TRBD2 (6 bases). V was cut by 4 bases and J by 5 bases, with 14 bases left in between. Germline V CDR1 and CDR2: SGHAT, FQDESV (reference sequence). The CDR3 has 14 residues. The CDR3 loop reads CASSSTRRGETQYF. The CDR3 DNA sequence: TGTGCCAGCAGCTCTACTAGGCGGGGTGAGACCCAGTACTTC.

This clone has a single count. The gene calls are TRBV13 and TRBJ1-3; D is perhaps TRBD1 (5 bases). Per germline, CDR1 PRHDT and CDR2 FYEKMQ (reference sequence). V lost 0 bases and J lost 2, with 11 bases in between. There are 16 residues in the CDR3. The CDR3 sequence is CASSLGQPGTGNTIYF. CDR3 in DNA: TGTGCCAGCAGCTTAGGTCAGCCAGGGACTGGAAACACCATATATTTT.

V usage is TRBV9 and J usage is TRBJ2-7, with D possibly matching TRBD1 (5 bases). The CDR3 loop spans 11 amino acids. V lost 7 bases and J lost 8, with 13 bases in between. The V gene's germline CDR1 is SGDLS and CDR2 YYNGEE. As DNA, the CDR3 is TGTGCCAGCCAGGGCGATGGGCAGCAGTACTTC. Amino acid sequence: CASQGDGQQYF.